The 2 T cell receptor beta chains listed next were all sequenced from one sample in a study of shared clonotypes between healthy human individuals. Generated by immunoSEQ multiplex PCR, the TCRdb table keeps only in-frame clones and is missing some. The sample consists of approximately 980,000 clones, approximately 80% of them appearing once. Sequenced: memory CD4+ T cells sorted from blood. Described subset: CD45RA-negative fraction. These receptors were obtained from a man aged 18 to 30 in good health.

The chain recombines TRBV9 with TRBJ2-7, with D tentatively TRBD1 (5 bases). Germline values: CDR1 SGDLS, CDR2 YYNGEE. This CDR3 comprises 15 residues. V lost 4 bases and J 3 bases, leaving 17 bases between the germline ends. DNA of the CDR3: TGTGCCAGCAGCCCGCAATTATCAGGGTTCTACGAGCAGTACTTC. Its translation: CASSPQLSGFYEQYF.

The chain employs TRBV7-2 and TRBJ2-3; 7 nucleotides match TRBD2. Trimming cost V 1 base and J 4 bases; bases outside gene matches: 2. The CDR3 covers 14 residues. Germline V gene data show CDR1 as SGHTA and CDR2 as FQGNSA. The CDR3 nucleotides are TGTGCCAGCAGCTTAGGGCGGGGGTCAGATACGCAGTATTTT. Its protein is CASSLGRGSDTQYF.